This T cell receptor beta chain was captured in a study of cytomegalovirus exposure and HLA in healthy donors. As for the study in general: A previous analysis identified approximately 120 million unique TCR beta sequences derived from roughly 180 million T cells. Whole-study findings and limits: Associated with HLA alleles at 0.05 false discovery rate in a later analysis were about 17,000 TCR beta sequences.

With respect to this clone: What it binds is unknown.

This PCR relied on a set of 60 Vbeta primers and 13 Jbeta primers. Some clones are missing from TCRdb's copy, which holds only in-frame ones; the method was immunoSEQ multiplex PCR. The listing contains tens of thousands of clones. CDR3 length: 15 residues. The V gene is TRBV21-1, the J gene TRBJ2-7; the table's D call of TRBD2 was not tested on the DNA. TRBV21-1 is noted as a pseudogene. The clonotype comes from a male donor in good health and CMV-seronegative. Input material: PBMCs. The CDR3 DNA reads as TGTGCCAGCAGCCTAAGAGGTGAGTGGACCTACGAGCAGTACTTC. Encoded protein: CASSLRGEWTYEQYF.